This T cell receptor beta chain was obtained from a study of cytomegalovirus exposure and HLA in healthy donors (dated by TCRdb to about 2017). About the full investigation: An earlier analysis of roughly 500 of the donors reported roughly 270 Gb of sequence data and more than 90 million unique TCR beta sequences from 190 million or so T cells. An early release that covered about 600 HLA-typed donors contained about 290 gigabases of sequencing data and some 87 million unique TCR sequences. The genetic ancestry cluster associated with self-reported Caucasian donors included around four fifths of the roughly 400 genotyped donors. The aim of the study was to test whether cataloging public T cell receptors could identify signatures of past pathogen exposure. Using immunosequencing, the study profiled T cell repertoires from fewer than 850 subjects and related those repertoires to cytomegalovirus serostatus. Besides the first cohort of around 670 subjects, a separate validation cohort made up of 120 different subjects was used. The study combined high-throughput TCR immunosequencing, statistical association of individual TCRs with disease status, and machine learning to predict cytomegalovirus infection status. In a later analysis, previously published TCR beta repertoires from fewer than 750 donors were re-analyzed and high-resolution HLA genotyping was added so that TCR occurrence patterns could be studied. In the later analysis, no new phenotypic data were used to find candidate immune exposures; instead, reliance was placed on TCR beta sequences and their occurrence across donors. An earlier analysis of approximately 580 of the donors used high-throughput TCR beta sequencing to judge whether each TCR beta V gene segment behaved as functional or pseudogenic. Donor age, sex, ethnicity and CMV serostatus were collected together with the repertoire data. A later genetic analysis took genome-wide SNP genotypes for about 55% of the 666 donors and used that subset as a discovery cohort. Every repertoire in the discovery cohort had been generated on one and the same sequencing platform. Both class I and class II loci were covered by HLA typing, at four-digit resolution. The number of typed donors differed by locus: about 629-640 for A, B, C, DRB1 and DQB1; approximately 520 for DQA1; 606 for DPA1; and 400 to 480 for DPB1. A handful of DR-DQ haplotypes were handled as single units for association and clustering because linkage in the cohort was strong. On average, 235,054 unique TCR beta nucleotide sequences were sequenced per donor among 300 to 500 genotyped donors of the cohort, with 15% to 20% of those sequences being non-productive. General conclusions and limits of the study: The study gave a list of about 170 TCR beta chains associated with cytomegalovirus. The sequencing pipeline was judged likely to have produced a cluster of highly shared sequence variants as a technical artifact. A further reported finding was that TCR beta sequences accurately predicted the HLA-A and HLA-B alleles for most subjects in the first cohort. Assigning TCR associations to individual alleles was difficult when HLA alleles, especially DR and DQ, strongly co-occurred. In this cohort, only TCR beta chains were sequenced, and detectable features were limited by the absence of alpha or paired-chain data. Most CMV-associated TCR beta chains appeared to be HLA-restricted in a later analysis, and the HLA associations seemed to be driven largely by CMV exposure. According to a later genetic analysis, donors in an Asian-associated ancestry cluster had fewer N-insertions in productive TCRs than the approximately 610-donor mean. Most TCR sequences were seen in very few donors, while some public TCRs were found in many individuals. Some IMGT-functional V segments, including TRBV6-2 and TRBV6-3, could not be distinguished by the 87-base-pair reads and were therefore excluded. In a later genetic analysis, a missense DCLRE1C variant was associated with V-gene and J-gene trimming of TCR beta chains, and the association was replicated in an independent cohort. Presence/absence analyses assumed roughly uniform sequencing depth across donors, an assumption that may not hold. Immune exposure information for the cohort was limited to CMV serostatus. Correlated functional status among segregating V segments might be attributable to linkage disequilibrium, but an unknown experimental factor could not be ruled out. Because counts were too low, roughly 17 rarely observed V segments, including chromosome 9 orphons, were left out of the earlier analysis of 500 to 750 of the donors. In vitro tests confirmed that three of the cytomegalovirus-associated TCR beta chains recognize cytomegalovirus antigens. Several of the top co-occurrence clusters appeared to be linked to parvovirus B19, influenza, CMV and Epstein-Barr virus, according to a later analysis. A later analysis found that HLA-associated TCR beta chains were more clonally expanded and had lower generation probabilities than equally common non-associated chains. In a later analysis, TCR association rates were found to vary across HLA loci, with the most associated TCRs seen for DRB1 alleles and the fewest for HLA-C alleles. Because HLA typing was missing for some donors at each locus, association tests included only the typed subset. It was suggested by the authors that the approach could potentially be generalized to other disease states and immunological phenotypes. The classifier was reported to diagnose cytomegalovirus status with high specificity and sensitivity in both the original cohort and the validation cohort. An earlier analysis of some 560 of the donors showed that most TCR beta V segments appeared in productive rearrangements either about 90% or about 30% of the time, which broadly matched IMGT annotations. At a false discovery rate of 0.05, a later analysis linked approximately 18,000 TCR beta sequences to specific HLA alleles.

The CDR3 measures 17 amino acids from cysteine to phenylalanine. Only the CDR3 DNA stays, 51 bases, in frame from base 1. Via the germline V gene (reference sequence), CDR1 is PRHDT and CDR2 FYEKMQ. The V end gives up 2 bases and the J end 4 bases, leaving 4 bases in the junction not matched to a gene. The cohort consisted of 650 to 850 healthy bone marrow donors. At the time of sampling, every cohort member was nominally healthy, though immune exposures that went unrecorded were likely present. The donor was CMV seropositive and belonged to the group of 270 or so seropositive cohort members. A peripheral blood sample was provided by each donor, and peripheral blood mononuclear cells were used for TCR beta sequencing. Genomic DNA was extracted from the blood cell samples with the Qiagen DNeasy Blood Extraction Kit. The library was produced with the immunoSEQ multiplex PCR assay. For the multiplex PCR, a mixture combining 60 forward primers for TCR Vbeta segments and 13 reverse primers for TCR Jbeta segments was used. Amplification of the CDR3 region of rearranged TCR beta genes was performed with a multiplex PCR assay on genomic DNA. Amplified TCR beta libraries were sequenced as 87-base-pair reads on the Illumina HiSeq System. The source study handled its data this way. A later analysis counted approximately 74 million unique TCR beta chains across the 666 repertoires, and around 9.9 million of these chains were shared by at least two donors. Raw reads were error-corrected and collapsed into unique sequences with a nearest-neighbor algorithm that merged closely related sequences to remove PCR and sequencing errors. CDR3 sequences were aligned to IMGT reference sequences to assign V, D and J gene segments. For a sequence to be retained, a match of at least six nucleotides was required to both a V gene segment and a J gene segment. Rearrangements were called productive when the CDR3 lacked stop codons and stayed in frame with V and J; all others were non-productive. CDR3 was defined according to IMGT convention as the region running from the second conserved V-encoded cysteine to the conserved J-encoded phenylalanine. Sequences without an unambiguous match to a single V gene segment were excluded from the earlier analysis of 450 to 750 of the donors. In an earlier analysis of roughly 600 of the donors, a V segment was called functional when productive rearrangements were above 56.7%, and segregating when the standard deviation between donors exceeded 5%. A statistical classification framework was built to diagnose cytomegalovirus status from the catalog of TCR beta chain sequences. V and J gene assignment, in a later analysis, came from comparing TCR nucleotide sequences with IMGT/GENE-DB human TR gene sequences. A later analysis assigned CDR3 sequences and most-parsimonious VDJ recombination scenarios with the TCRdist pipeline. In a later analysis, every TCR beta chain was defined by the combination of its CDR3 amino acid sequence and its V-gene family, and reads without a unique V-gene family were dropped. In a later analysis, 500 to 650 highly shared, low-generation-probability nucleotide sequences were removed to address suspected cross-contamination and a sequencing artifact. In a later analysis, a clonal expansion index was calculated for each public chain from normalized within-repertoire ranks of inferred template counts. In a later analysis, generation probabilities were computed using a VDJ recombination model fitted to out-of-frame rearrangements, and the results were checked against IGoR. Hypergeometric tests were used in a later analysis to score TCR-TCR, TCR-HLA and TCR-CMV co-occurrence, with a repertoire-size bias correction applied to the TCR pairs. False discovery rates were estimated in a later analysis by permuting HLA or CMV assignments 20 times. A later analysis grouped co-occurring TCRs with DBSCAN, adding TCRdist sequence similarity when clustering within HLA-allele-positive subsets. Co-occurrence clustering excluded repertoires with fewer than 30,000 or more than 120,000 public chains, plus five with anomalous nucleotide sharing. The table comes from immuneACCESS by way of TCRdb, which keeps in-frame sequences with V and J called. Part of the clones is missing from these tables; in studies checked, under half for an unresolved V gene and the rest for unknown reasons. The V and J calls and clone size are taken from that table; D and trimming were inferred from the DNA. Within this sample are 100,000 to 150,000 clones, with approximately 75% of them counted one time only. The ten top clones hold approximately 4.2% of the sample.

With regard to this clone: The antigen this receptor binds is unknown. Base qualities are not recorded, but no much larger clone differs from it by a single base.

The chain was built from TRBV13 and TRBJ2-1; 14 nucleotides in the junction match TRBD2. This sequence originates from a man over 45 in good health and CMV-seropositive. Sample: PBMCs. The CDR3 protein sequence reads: CASSLRGLAGVYNEQFF. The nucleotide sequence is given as TGTGCCAGCAGCTTAAGGGGACTAGCGGGAGTTTACAATGAGCAGTTCTTC.